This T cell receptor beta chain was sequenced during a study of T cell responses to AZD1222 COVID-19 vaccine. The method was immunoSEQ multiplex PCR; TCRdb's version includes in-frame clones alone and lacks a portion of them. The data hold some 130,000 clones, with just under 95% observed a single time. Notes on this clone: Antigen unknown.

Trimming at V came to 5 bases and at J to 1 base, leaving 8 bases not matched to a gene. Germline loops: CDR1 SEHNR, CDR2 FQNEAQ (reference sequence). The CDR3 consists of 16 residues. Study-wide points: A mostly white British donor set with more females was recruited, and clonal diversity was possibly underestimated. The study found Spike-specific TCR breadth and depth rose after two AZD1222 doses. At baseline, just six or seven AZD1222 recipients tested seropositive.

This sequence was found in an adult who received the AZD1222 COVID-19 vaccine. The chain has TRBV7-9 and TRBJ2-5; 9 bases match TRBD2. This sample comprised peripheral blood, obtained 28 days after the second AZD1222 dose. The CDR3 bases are TGTGCCAGCAGCCGGGGGAGCGGGGGGACCCAAGAGACCCAGTACTTC. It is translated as CASSRGSGGTQETQYF.